This T cell receptor beta chain stems from a study of T-cell memory formation after mild COVID-19. Comments on this clonotype: No antigen is known for it.

Study-level points and caveats: Nothing confirmed that second-wave clones peaking on day 37 were specific for SARS-CoV-2. Day 15 to 85 contracting clones showed balanced CD4/CD8; later expanders leaned CD4+. The study found contracting CD4+ clones mainly in CM and EM and contracting CD8+ clones in EMRA.

After 5'RACE with constant-segment primers, TCR alpha and TCR beta cDNA libraries carrying sample barcodes and UMIs were obtained. TCRdb recomputed calls from the 5' RACE reads with MiXCR, one row per CDR3 protein. The data contain around 440,000 distinct CDR3 sequences, about 20% of them seen just once; the ten biggest clones take up around an eighth. With V trimmed by 2 bases and J by 2 bases, 10 bases remained unmatched. The CDR3 runs 16 residues. Germline V gene data show CDR1 as SQVTM and CDR2 as ANQGSEA. The receptor comes from an adult woman who had mild COVID-19 (a few samples of this study predate the infection). Cell type and time point are not known. V usage is TRBV29-1 and J usage is TRBJ2-3; 7 bases line up with TRBD2. The sequenced sample was PBMCs or a T cell subset sorted from them (not recorded which). CDR3 DNA sequence: TGCAGCGTTGAAATCGGGGCTAGCGGATTCACAGATACGCAGTATTTT. It codes for CSVEIGASGFTDTQYF.